Below, 8 T cell receptor beta chains from the same sample are listed, as sequenced in a study of Graves' ophthalmopathy and Graves' hyperthyroidism. RNA transcripts provided the template for amplifying TCR beta CDR3 regions. Second-round multiplex PCR came after a first-round RT-PCR that employed HTBI primers. One entry per CDR3 protein results from TCRdb running MiXCR on the multiplex PCR reads. The sample consists of about 420,000 distinct CDR3 sequences, 20% to 25% of them appearing once. The sequencing input was peripheral blood. All receptors come from a woman younger than 35 with stable Graves' hyperthyroidism.

About this clonotype: Sequence at one end of the junction differs from germline and may be a read error. The V gene is TRBV28, the J gene TRBJ2-4, with D perhaps TRBD1 (6 bases). The CDR3 has 18 amino acids. The germline V gene encodes CDR1 MDHEN and CDR2 SYDVKM. The CDR3 reads CASSLNSRQALAKNIKYF. CDR3 in DNA: TGTGCCAGCAGTCTCAACTCCAGACAGGCTCTAGCCAAAAACATTAAGTACTTC.

The chain has TRBV6-1 and TRBJ2-7; D is uncertain. The V end was cut by 7 bases, the J end by 7 bases, with 11 bases between. The length of the CDR3 is 11 residues. CDR1 is MNHNS, CDR2 SASEGT, per germline. DNA of the CDR3: TGTGCCAGCATGGAGTTGGGTGAGCAGTACTTC. It specifies CASMELGEQYF.

This clonotype was detected ten times or more. The V gene is TRBV7-9, the J gene TRBJ2-7, with TRBD2 matching 9 bases. The CDR3 runs 15 residues. Germline lookup yields CDR1 SEHNR and CDR2 FQNEAQ (reference sequence). The V gene end was trimmed by 5 bases and the J gene end by 6 bases; junction bases not matched to a gene: 11. The CDR3 is CASSPTGREGFEQYF. The CDR3 DNA is TGTGCCAGCAGCCCCACAGGGCGGGAGGGTTTCGAGCAGTACTTC.

This clonotype has at least ten counts. The chain joins TRBV12-3 or TRBV12-4 to TRBJ1-1; no reliable D call. V was trimmed by 5 bases and J by 6 bases, leaving 19 bases between them. The CDR3 is 15 amino acids. CDR3 in amino acids: CASSPPEREGSEAFF. CDR3 DNA sequence: TGTGCCAGCAGTCCCCCGGAAAGGGAGGGTTCTGAAGCTTTCTTT.

This clonotype was picked up many times. This rearrangement joins TRBV30 to TRBJ2-2, with D perhaps matching TRBD1 (6 bases). Germline-derived CDR1 and CDR2 are GTSNPN and SVGIG (reference sequence). V was trimmed by 3 bases and J by 3 bases, leaving 14 bases between them. The CDR3 extends over 15 amino acids. The CDR3 is CAWSLLSGDTGELFF. The CDR3 DNA sequence: TGTGCCTGGAGCTTATTATCAGGGGACACCGGGGAGCTGTTTTTT.

Turning to this clonotype: A read error is possible here, since a much larger clone lies one base away. The CDR3 here is CSAIDRTGFQETQYF. The CDR3 region has the DNA TGCAGTGCTATAGATCGGACAGGGTTCCAAGAGACCCAGTACTTC. The J gene is TRBJ2-5, the V gene TRBV20-1, with 8 nucleotides matching TRBD1. The length of the CDR3 is 15 residues. V was pared by 4 bases and J by 1 base, with 8 bases of the junction left unmatched. Per the germline V gene, CDR1 is DFQATT and CDR2 is SNEGSKA (reference sequence).

This clonotype has more than one count but fewer than ten. The CDR3 spells CASSQEVVTSYEQYF. The CDR3 region has the DNA TGTGCCAGCAGCCAAGAGGTCGTAACCTCCTACGAGCAGTACTTC. The chain has TRBV4-2 and TRBJ2-7; D is ambiguous. V was trimmed by 0 bases and J by 0 bases, leaving 9 bases between them. Germline CDR1 and CDR2: LGHNA and YNFKEQ. This CDR3 comprises 15 residues.

The chain is built from TRBV15 and TRBJ1-2; 9 bases are shared with TRBD1. The V gene end was trimmed by 3 bases and the J gene end by 4 bases; junction bases not matched to a gene: 3. The germline gives CDR1 LNHNV, CDR2 YYDKDF (reference sequence). The CDR3 is 14 amino acids. As DNA, the CDR3 is TGTGCCACCAGCAGGGACAGGGGAGGCTATGGCTACACCTTC. The encoded protein is CATSRDRGGYGYTF.